A selection of T cell receptor beta chains follows, all from one sample in a study of T cell repertoires in cytomegalovirus infection. A single record per CDR3 protein comes from TCRdb applying MiXCR to the reads. This sample has about 330,000 distinct CDR3 sequences, with over 7.5% found just once. The sample consisted of PBMCs. The receptors shown here come from a human donor in good health (CMV status not recorded). Some clones in this sample may be carry-over from other donors' samples. Each CDR3 is given with its conserved first and last residue. The D gene is left open where the match is weak. The size of a clone is reported for some rows only, either as once, few or many, or as a class for expanded clones.

d_call: TRBD1
v_call: TRBV4-2
clone_size: many
j_call: TRBJ2-2
cdr3_nt: TGTGCCAGCAGCCAACGGACAGGCAACACCGGGGAGCTGTTTTTT
cdr3_aa: CASSQRTGNTGELFF

d_call: TRBD2
v_call: TRBV7-9
clone_size: NA
j_call: TRBJ2-3
cdr3_nt: TGTGCCAGCAGCTTCTGGAGCGGGGGGACAGATACGCAGTATTTT
cdr3_aa: CASSFWSGGTDTQYF

d_call: NA
v_call: TRBV11-2
clone_size: many
j_call: TRBJ2-6
cdr3_nt: TGTGCCAGCAGCTTCGCGAGTAGTAACGTCCTGACTTTC
cdr3_aa: CASSFASSNVLTF

d_call: TRBD1
v_call: TRBV19
clone_size: NA
j_call: TRBJ1-1
cdr3_nt: TGTGCCAGTAGCGGGGGACAGCCGAACACTGAAGCTTTCTTT
cdr3_aa: CASSGGQPNTEAFF

d_call: TRBD2
v_call: TRBV5-1
clone_size: few
j_call: TRBJ2-3
cdr3_nt: TGCGCCAGCAGCCGCACTAGCGGGAGGGTTACAGATACGCAGTATTTT
cdr3_aa: CASSRTSGRVTDTQYF

d_call: NA
v_call: TRBV7-2
clone_size: few
j_call: TRBJ2-1
cdr3_nt: TGTGCCAGCAGCTTAGGATCGGCTAACAATGAGCAGTTCTTC
cdr3_aa: CASSLGSANNEQFF

d_call: NA
v_call: TRBV12-3/TRBV12-4
clone_size: few
j_call: TRBJ2-7
cdr3_nt: TGTGCCAGCAGTTTAATAGGGGGAAGCTCCTACGAGCAGTACTTC
cdr3_aa: CASSLIGGSSYEQYF

d_call: TRBD2
v_call: TRBV7-2
clone_size: many
j_call: TRBJ2-5
cdr3_nt: TGTGCCAGCAGCTCCCCCCTCCTGGCGGGGGGGCCAATTGGGGAGACCCAGTACTTC
cdr3_aa: CASSSPLLAGGPIGETQYF

d_call: NA
v_call: TRBV7-2
clone_size: many
j_call: TRBJ2-5
cdr3_nt: TGTGCCAGCAGCTCGAGGAAGACCCAGTACTTC
cdr3_aa: CASSSRKTQYF

d_call: TRBD2
v_call: TRBV24-1
clone_size: few
j_call: TRBJ2-3
cdr3_nt: TGTGCCACCAGTGATCGCATCGGACCCGCACAGGGAGGAGCGGGAGGGCTCGATACGCAGTATTTT
cdr3_aa: CATSDRIGPAQGGAGGLDTQYF

d_call: NA
v_call: TRBV28
clone_size: NA
j_call: TRBJ1-6
cdr3_nt: TGTGCCAGCAGTTGGGGTACCGAACCCCTCCACTTT
cdr3_aa: CASSWGTEPLHF

d_call: TRBD2
v_call: TRBV6-5
clone_size: NA
j_call: TRBJ2-1
cdr3_nt: TGTGCCAGCAGTTACTCATATAGCGGGACTTTCATCAATGAGCAGTTCTTC
cdr3_aa: CASSYSYSGTFINEQFF

d_call: NA
v_call: TRBV28
clone_size: many
j_call: TRBJ1-6
cdr3_nt: TGTGCCAGCAGGCGTCAGGGATATCCTAATTATTCACCCCTCCACTTT
cdr3_aa: CASRRQGYPNYSPLHF

d_call: NA
v_call: TRBV7-2
clone_size: NA
j_call: TRBJ2-7
cdr3_nt: TGTGCCAGCAGCTTAGTGGGGGACGGACGGGTTTACGAGCAGTACTTC
cdr3_aa: CASSLVGDGRVYEQYF

d_call: NA
v_call: TRBV29-1
clone_size: few
j_call: TRBJ1-3
cdr3_nt: TGCAGCGCCGCGACAGGATTAAACTCTGGAAACACCATATATTTT
cdr3_aa: CSAATGLNSGNTIYF

d_call: TRBD1
v_call: TRBV20-1
clone_size: NA
j_call: TRBJ2-7
cdr3_nt: TGCAGTGCTAGAGAAAGGGGACAGGTTCGGTGGGAGCAGTACTTC
cdr3_aa: CSARERGQVRWEQYF

d_call: TRBD2
v_call: TRBV5-4
clone_size: NA
j_call: TRBJ2-2
cdr3_nt: TGTGCCAGCAGCTTGGGCGGTAGCGGGGGCACCGGGGAGCTGTTTTTT
cdr3_aa: CASSLGGSGGTGELFF

d_call: NA
v_call: TRBV12-3/TRBV12-4
clone_size: NA
j_call: TRBJ2-3
cdr3_nt: TGTGCCAGCAGTTTAGTTGGACAGCTGGAACAACATCTTGCAGATACGCAGTATTTT
cdr3_aa: CASSLVGQLEQHLADTQYF

d_call: NA
v_call: TRBV4-1
clone_size: many
j_call: TRBJ1-6
cdr3_nt: TGCGCCAGCAGCCGCGAGCTGGGAGCTGCCGATAATTCACCCCTCCACTTT
cdr3_aa: CASSRELGAADNSPLHF

d_call: TRBD2
v_call: TRBV24-1
clone_size: NA
j_call: TRBJ2-1
cdr3_nt: TGTGCCACCCAAGGGACTAGCGGGCTTCACAATGAGCAGTTCTTC
cdr3_aa: CATQGTSGLHNEQFF

d_call: TRBD2
v_call: TRBV7-6
clone_size: medium-sized
j_call: TRBJ2-2
cdr3_nt: TGTGCCAGCAGCCCCGACCCAGGTGGCGGGGGTGGCACCGGGGAGCTGTTTTTT
cdr3_aa: CASSPDPGGGGGTGELFF

d_call: NA
v_call: TRBV6-6
clone_size: NA
j_call: TRBJ1-1
cdr3_nt: TGTGCCAGCAGTTACGGGGCCCACACTGAAGCTTTCTTT
cdr3_aa: CASSYGAHTEAFF

d_call: NA
v_call: TRBV6-5
clone_size: many
j_call: TRBJ2-7
cdr3_nt: TGTGCCAGCACCAACGTGGTCGGGGGGCGGGAGCAGTACTTC
cdr3_aa: CASTNVVGGREQYF

d_call: TRBD1
v_call: TRBV6-2/TRBV6-3
clone_size: few
j_call: TRBJ1-2
cdr3_nt: TGTGCCAGCAGTACCGACAGGGATTGGTATGGCTACACCTTC
cdr3_aa: CASSTDRDWYGYTF

d_call: NA
v_call: TRBV24-1
clone_size: NA
j_call: TRBJ2-2
cdr3_nt: TGTGCCACCAGTGAGTACACCGGGGAGCTGTTTTTT
cdr3_aa: CATSEYTGELFF

d_call: NA
v_call: TRBV11-3
clone_size: many
j_call: TRBJ2-5
cdr3_nt: TGTGCCAGCAGCTTAGATCAGAGGGAGACCCAGTACTTC
cdr3_aa: CASSLDQRETQYF

d_call: NA
v_call: TRBV27
clone_size: NA
j_call: TRBJ2-7
cdr3_nt: TGTGCCAGCAGTTTAGAGTGGTTGGGTGAGCAGTACTTC
cdr3_aa: CASSLEWLGEQYF

d_call: TRBD1
v_call: TRBV28
clone_size: many
j_call: TRBJ1-2
cdr3_nt: TGTGCCAGCAGTTCCGGACAGGTCTATGGCTACACCTTC
cdr3_aa: CASSSGQVYGYTF

d_call: TRBD2
v_call: TRBV9
clone_size: few
j_call: TRBJ2-1
cdr3_nt: TGTGCCAGCAGCGCTAGCGGGAGTAATTACAATGAGCAGTTCTTC
cdr3_aa: CASSASGSNYNEQFF

d_call: NA
v_call: TRBV7-2
clone_size: many
j_call: TRBJ2-7
cdr3_nt: TGTGCCAGCAGGACCGGGACACACTCCTACGAGCAGTACTTC
cdr3_aa: CASRTGTHSYEQYF

d_call: TRBD1
v_call: TRBV12-5
clone_size: NA
j_call: TRBJ2-2
cdr3_nt: TGTGCTAGTGGTTTGAGGGGGCTCACCGGGGAGCTGTTTTTT
cdr3_aa: CASGLRGLTGELFF

d_call: NA
v_call: TRBV7-2
clone_size: NA
j_call: TRBJ2-1
cdr3_nt: TGTGCCAGCAGACCCCCTACTAGCTCCTATGAGCAGTTCTTC
cdr3_aa: CASRPPTSSYEQFF

d_call: NA
v_call: TRBV6-6
clone_size: few
j_call: TRBJ1-1
cdr3_nt: TGTGCCAGCAGTTACCTCCGTGAAGCTTTCTTT
cdr3_aa: CASSYLREAFF

d_call: NA
v_call: TRBV28
clone_size: many
j_call: TRBJ1-1
cdr3_nt: TGTGCCAGCAGTTTGATACAGACCAACACTGAAGCTTTCTTT
cdr3_aa: CASSLIQTNTEAFF

d_call: TRBD1
v_call: TRBV7-2
clone_size: few
j_call: TRBJ1-2
cdr3_nt: TGTGCCAGCAGCCCCTTTAGGACAGGGGGCTCTGGCTACACCTTC
cdr3_aa: CASSPFRTGGSGYTF

d_call: TRBD2
v_call: TRBV7-2
clone_size: NA
j_call: TRBJ2-3
cdr3_nt: TGTGCCAGCAGCCCGTGGGGGGGGAGCACAGATACGCAGTATTTT
cdr3_aa: CASSPWGGSTDTQYF

d_call: NA
v_call: TRBV6-6
clone_size: NA
j_call: TRBJ1-1
cdr3_nt: TGTGCCAGCAGTTACTCAAAGCAGGGAGCTTTCTTT
cdr3_aa: CASSYSKQGAFF

d_call: TRBD1
v_call: TRBV2
clone_size: many
j_call: TRBJ2-2
cdr3_nt: TGTGCCAGCAGTTCACAGGGGGCTGGAACCGGGGAGCTGTTTTTT
cdr3_aa: CASSSQGAGTGELFF

d_call: TRBD2
v_call: TRBV7-8
clone_size: many
j_call: TRBJ2-1
cdr3_nt: TGTGCCAGCAGCCCCTCTCCATTAGCGGGAGTAAGGCAGTTCTTC
cdr3_aa: CASSPSPLAGVRQFF

d_call: NA
v_call: TRBV19
clone_size: NA
j_call: TRBJ2-7
cdr3_nt: TGTGCCAGTAGCTCTCAGTATCCCTACGAGCAGTACTTC
cdr3_aa: CASSSQYPYEQYF

d_call: TRBD1
v_call: TRBV7-8
clone_size: many
j_call: TRBJ2-3
cdr3_nt: TGTGCCAGCAGCTTTCGGGACAGGGAGATTACAGATACGCAGTATTTT
cdr3_aa: CASSFRDREITDTQYF

d_call: NA
v_call: TRBV28
clone_size: few
j_call: TRBJ2-7
cdr3_nt: TGTGCCAGCAGTGGGCAGGACGGCTACGAGCAGTACTTC
cdr3_aa: CASSGQDGYEQYF

d_call: TRBD1
v_call: TRBV7-6
clone_size: NA
j_call: TRBJ2-7
cdr3_nt: TGTGCCAGCAGCCCCGGGGCAGGGGGCTTCTACAATGAGCAGTACTTC
cdr3_aa: CASSPGAGGFYNEQYF

d_call: NA
v_call: TRBV18
clone_size: NA
j_call: TRBJ1-1
cdr3_nt: TGTGCCAGCTCACCATACCCAACAGGGATGAACACTGAAGCTTTCTTT
cdr3_aa: CASSPYPTGMNTEAFF

d_call: NA
v_call: TRBV7-3
clone_size: many
j_call: TRBJ1-6
cdr3_nt: TGTGCCAGCAGCTTGGGAATCTCTAATTCACCCCTCCACTTT
cdr3_aa: CASSLGISNSPLHF